A selection of T cell receptor beta chains follows, all from one sample in a study of siplizumab effects on memory and regulatory T cells. The protocol was immunoSEQ multiplex PCR, while the TCRdb copy is restricted to in-frame clones and leaves out a portion. The table has about 52,000 clones, 95% to 98% seen once; the top ten hold around 0.6%. Source material: naive CD4+ T cells sorted from blood. Receptor source: a human donor in good health. CDR3s include the opening cysteine and the closing phenylalanine or tryptophan.

J gene: TRBJ1-4; V gene: TRBV27; CDR3 protein: CASSQTDSNEKLFF
J gene: TRBJ1-6; V gene: TRBV19; CDR3 protein: CASSSYNSPLHF
J gene: TRBJ2-5; V gene: TRBV30; CDR3 protein: CAWSATWTGGRETQYF
J gene: TRBJ2-3; V gene: TRBV19; CDR3 protein: CASSIGDTQYF
J gene: TRBJ1-5; V gene: TRBV30; CDR3 protein: CAWSPGRGQPQHF
J gene: TRBJ1-4; V gene: TRBV6-1; CDR3 protein: CASRDRAGEKLFF
J gene: TRBJ1-5; V gene: TRBV19; CDR3 protein: CASSPEDRVGNQPQHF
J gene: TRBJ1-5; V gene: TRBV27; CDR3 protein: CASSLRQQVSNQPQHF
J gene: TRBJ1-1; V gene: TRBV29-1; CDR3 protein: CSVQGWGMNTEAFF
J gene: TRBJ2-2; V gene: TRBV6-5; CDR3 protein: CASSRPGQNTGELFF
J gene: TRBJ2-3; V gene: TRBV29-1; CDR3 protein: CSVRFLAGADTQYF
J gene: TRBJ1-6; V gene: TRBV2; CDR3 protein: CASSESILTGASQNSPLHF
J gene: TRBJ2-1; V gene: TRBV7-2; CDR3 protein: CASSSRAPSSYNEQFF
J gene: TRBJ1-2; V gene: TRBV18; CDR3 protein: CASSPAGQATYGYTF
J gene: TRBJ1-2; V gene: TRBV30; CDR3 protein: CAWSVVEGGYTF
J gene: TRBJ2-4; V gene: TRBV19; CDR3 protein: CASSTQGRLAKNIQYF
J gene: TRBJ1-5; V gene: TRBV27; CDR3 protein: CASSSNRGTQPQHF
J gene: TRBJ2-1; V gene: TRBV19; CDR3 protein: CASKPSTVYSYNEQFF
J gene: TRBJ1-2; V gene: TRBV7-8; CDR3 protein: CASSLVGGYGYTF
J gene: TRBJ2-3; V gene: TRBV5-4; CDR3 protein: CASSFGQGGLGTQYF
J gene: TRBJ1-2; V gene: TRBV27; CDR3 protein: CASSLFGRPNYGYTF
J gene: TRBJ2-1; V gene: TRBV30; CDR3 protein: CAWSGSSYNEQFF
J gene: TRBJ2-1; V gene: TRBV6-6; CDR3 protein: CASSFSGSSYNEQFF
J gene: TRBJ2-7; V gene: TRBV5-1; CDR3 protein: CASSLGQGASEQYF
J gene: TRBJ2-2; V gene: TRBV7-9; CDR3 protein: CASSPRARRNTGELFF
J gene: TRBJ2-7; V gene: TRBV9; CDR3 protein: CASSVGTGSSYEQYF
J gene: TRBJ2-7; V gene: TRBV7-9; CDR3 protein: CASSATEGTYEQYF
J gene: TRBJ1-3; V gene: TRBV16; CDR3 protein: CASSPRAVPSGNTIYF
J gene: TRBJ2-5; V gene: TRBV6-5; CDR3 protein: CATRGTSGQETQYF